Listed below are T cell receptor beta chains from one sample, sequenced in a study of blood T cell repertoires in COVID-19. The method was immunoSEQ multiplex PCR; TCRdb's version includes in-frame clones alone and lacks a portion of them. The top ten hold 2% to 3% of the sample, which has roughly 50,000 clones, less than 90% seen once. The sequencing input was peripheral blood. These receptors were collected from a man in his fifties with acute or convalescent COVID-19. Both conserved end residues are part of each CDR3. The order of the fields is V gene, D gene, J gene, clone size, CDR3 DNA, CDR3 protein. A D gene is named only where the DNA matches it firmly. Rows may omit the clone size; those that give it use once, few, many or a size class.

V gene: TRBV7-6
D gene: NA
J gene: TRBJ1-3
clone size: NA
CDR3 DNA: TGTGCCAGCAGCTTAACCCCTGGGAGCTCTGGAAACACCATATATTTT
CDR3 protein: CASSLTPGSSGNTIYF

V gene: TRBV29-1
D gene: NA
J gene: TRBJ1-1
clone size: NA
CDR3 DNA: TGCAGCGTGATCGGGGTGGGGAACACTGAAGCTTTCTTT
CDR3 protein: CSVIGVGNTEAFF

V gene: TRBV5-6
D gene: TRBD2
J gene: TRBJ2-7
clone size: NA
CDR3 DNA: TGTGCCAGCAGCCCAGCGGGAGAGAACTACGAGCAGTACTTC
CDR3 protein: CASSPAGENYEQYF

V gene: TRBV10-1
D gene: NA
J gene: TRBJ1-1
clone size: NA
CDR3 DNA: TGCGCCAGCAGCTCGGACTTTATCACTGAAGCTTTCTTT
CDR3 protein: CASSSDFITEAFF

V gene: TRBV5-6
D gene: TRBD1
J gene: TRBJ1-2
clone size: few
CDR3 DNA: TGTGCCAGCAGATTAGACAGGGTCTATGGCTACACCTTC
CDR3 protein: CASRLDRVYGYTF

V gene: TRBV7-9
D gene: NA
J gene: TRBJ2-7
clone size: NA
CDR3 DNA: TGTGCCAGCAGCCCCTTCAGGGGACCCTCCTACGAGCAGTACTTC
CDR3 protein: CASSPFRGPSYEQYF

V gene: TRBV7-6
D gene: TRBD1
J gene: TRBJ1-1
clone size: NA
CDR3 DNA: TGTGCCAGCAGCTTGGGACAGCTACAGAACACTGAAGCTTTCTTT
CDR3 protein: CASSLGQLQNTEAFF

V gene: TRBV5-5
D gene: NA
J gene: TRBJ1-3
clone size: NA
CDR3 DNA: TGTGCCAGCAGCTTCGAGTATCCCGGAAACACCATATATTTT
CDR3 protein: CASSFEYPGNTIYF

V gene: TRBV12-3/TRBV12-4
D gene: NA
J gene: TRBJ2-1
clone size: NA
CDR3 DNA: TGTGCCAGCAGTTTAGATAGTAGGGAGATGAGAATCTTC
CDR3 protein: CASSLDSREMRIF

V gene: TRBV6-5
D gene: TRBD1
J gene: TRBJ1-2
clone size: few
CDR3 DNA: TGTGCCAGCAGTTATCTTACAGGGGGCTATGGCTACACCTTC
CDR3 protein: CASSYLTGGYGYTF

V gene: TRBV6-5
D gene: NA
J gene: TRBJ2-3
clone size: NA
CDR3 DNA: TGTGCCAGCAGTTACTCGGGCGAGTCCCCAGATACGCAGTATTTT
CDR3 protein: CASSYSGESPDTQYF

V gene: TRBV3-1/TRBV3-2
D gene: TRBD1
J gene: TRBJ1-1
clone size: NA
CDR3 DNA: TGTGCCAGCAGCCGTGGGACAGGGGGGAACACTGAAGCTTTCTTT
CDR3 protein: CASSRGTGGNTEAFF

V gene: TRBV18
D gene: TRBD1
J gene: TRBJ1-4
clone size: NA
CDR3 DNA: TGTGCCAGCTCACCCACAGGGGGAGGTGAAAAACTGTTTTTT
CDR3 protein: CASSPTGGGEKLFF

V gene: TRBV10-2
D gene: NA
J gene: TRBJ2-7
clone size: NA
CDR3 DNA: TGCGCCAGCCGGGAAGCTTTCTACGAGCAGTACTTC
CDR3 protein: CASREAFYEQYF

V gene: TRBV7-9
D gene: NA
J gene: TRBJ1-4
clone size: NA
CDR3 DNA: TGTGCCAGCAGCAGGCGGCAGGACAGCGAAAAACTGTTTTTT
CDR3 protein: CASSRRQDSEKLFF

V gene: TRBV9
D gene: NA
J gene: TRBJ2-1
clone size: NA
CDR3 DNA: TGTGCCAGCAGCGACGCCGGGACCTACAATGAGCAGTTCTTC
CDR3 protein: CASSDAGTYNEQFF

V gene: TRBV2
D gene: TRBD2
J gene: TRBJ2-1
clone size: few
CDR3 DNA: TGTGCCAGCAGCAGACTAGCGGGGGGCCCTGAGCAGTTCTTC
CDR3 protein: CASSRLAGGPEQFF

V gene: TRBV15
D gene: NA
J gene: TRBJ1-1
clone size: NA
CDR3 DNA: TGTGCCACCAGCAGAGATACAAAATATGAAGCTTTCTTT
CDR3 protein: CATSRDTKYEAFF

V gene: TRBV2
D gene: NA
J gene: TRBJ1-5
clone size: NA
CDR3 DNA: TGTGCCAGCAGTGTAGGAGGGACTTGGCAGCCCCAGCATTTT
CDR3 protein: CASSVGGTWQPQHF

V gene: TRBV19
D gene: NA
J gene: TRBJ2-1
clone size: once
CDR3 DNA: TGTGCCAGTAGTCCGAGGAGAGTGGCCAATGAGCAGTTCTTC
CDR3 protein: CASSPRRVANEQFF

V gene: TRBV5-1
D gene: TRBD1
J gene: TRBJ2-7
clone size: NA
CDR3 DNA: TGCGCCAGCAGGGGACAGACCTACGAGCAGTACTTC
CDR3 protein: CASRGQTYEQYF

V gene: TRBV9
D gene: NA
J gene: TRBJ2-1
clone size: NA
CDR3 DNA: TGTGCCAGCAGCGTAGATCAAGGTTGGAGTGATGAGCAGTTCTTC
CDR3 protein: CASSVDQGWSDEQFF

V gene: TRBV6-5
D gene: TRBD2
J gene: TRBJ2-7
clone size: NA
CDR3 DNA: TGTGCCAGCAGTTACTCGATGGCTAGCGGCTACGAGCAGTACTTC
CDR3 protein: CASSYSMASGYEQYF

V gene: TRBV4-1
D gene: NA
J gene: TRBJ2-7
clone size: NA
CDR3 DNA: TGCGCCAGCAGCCCGGTGTCCTTCTCCTACGAGCAGTACTTC
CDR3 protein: CASSPVSFSYEQYF

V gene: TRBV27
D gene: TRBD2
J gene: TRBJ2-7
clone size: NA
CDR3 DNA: TGTGCCAGCAGTTCCCTGACTGCCAGCGGGAGTGGTGAGCAGTACTTC
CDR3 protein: CASSSLTASGSGEQYF

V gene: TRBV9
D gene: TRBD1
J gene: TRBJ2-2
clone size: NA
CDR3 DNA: TGTGCCAGCAGGGACAGGGCTGACACCGGGGAGCTGTTTTTT
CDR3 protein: CASRDRADTGELFF

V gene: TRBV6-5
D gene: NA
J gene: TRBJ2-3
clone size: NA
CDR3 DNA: TGTGCCAGCAAAGTCTATAGCACAGATACGCAGTATTTT
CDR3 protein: CASKVYSTDTQYF

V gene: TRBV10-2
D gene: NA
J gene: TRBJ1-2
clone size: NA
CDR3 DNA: TGCGCCAGCAGTGAGGCAGGGAGGGATGGTAATGGCTACACCTTC
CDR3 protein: CASSEAGRDGNGYTF

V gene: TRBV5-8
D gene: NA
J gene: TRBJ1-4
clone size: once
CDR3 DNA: TGTGCCAGCAGCTACTGGGTGGCGGGGAAAAATGAAAAACTGTTTTTT
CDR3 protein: CASSYWVAGKNEKLFF

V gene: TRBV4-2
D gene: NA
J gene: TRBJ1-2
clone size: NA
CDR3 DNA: TGTGCCAGCTCCCCGGGGACACCCTTCTCCACCTTC
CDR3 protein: CASSPGTPFSTF

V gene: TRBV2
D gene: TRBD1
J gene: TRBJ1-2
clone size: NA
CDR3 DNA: TGTGCCAGCACCGGGACAGAACGCACCTCCTATGGCTACACCTTC
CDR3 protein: CASTGTERTSYGYTF

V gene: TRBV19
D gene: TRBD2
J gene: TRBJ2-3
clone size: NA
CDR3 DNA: TGTGCCAGTAGTACCCGCGTCGGAGGGAGGGCAACAGATACGCAGTATTTT
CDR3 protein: CASSTRVGGRATDTQYF

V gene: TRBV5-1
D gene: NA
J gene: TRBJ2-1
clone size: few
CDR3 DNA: TGCGCCAGCAGCACCCCTAGGGAGCAGTTCTTC
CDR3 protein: CASSTPREQFF

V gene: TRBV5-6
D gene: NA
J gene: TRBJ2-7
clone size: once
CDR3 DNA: TGTGCCAGCAGCCCACCCAGGACCTACGAGCAGTACTTC
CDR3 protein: CASSPPRTYEQYF